These 15 T cell receptor beta chains share one sample of origin, sequenced in a study of PD-1 blockade in classical Hodgkin lymphoma (dated by TCRdb to the early 2020s). This sample's time point label indicates: cycle 1 day 1 (C1D1), immediately before nivolumab initiation. Every trial patient had relapsed after autologous stem cell transplantation, and cohorts A, B and C differed in prior brentuximab vedotin exposure. CD4+ T cells were purified from thawed PBMCs by magnetic negative selection with a Miltenyi CD4+ T cell isolation kit. The library was made by the immunoSEQ multiplex PCR assay. Here the immuneACCESS table is served through TCRdb, limited to in-frame sequences with V and J called. Missing clones are a known gap in these copies; in checked studies unresolved V genes cover under half, and the rest lacks a known reason. A total of about 12,000 clones appear in this sample, under 85% of them only once. 1.6% of the sample goes to the ten largest clones.

The specimen comprised CD4+ T cells from blood, sampled at baseline. The receptors derive from a human donor with classical Hodgkin lymphoma.

This clone was recorded a few times. This rearrangement joins TRBV6-5 to TRBJ1-5; D gene ambiguous. Per the germline V gene, CDR1 is MNHEY and CDR2 is SVGAGI. Trimming removed 4 bases at V and 4 bases at J, with 11 bases between. The CDR3 extends over 14 amino acids. The CDR3 DNA reads TGTGCCAGCAGTTTCCGGGAAGGGAATCAGCCCCAGCATTTT. This gives the protein CASSFREGNQPQHF.

The sample holds one count of this clone. The chain combines TRBV6-5 with TRBJ2-5, with TRBD1 as a possible D gene (6 bases). The V gene's germline CDR1 is MNHEY and CDR2 SVGAGI. The CDR3 contains 13 residues. Trimming left V 0 bases short and J 7 bases short, with 9 bases between. CDR3 amino acids: CASSYSIGGTQYF. The CDR3 nucleotides read TGTGCCAGCAGTTACTCGATAGGGGGGACCCAGTACTTC.

The rearrangement uses TRBV6-1 and TRBJ1-5; unclear D gene. Germline CDR1 and CDR2: MNHNS and SASEGT. Trimming took off 7 bases at V and 0 bases at J, with 10 bases between the two ends. This CDR3 spans 14 amino acids. The CDR3 spells CASTPGVSNQPQHF. The CDR3 DNA reads as TGTGCCAGCACCCCGGGCGTTAGCAATCAGCCCCAGCATTTT.

The genes are TRBV5-1 and TRBJ2-3; 7 positions agree with TRBD2. The CDR3 contains 15 residues. V dropped 0 bases and J dropped 4; count of bases not matched to a gene: 5. Germline loops: CDR1 SGHRS, CDR2 YFSETQ. CDR3 sequence reads: CASSLEGGGADTQYF. The CDR3 nucleotides are TGCGCCAGCAGCTTGGAAGGTGGGGGGGCAGATACGCAGTATTTT.

The V gene is TRBV10-1, the J gene TRBJ2-1; D is unresolved. Germline lookup yields CDR1 WNHNN and CDR2 SYGVQD (reference sequence). The CDR3 totals 13 residues. The V end lost 0 bases, the J end lost 9 bases, and 9 bases lay between the germline ends. CDR3 sequence reads: CASSESGLSEQFF. The CDR3 region has the DNA TGCGCCAGCAGTGAGTCGGGCCTCTCTGAGCAGTTCTTC.

This clone was detected a few times. The same CDR3 arises from other DNA sequences in this sample as well. The chain joins TRBV2 to TRBJ1-2, with TRBD1 as a possible D gene (5 bases). Germline V CDR1 and CDR2: SNHLY, FYNNEI. V was cut by 4 bases and J by 2 bases, with 8 bases left in between. The CDR3 totals 13 residues. CDR3 amino acids: CASSGGQNYGYTF. The CDR3, as DNA: TGTGCCAGCAGTGGAGGACAAAACTATGGCTACACCTTC.

This rearrangement joins TRBV10-3 to TRBJ1-6; D gene uncertain. Trimming removed 4 bases at V and 6 bases at J, with 7 bases between. CDR3 size: 13 residues. Germline V CDR1 and CDR2: ENHRY, SYGVKD. This CDR3 is CAISVKVNSPLHF. CDR3 coding DNA: TGTGCCATCAGTGTTAAAGTTAATTCACCCCTCCACTTT.

The V and J genes are TRBV7-8 and TRBJ2-7; D gene ambiguous. Trimming shortened V by 7 bases and J by 6 bases, and 16 bases separated the two germline ends. CDR3 length: 13 residues. Per the germline V gene, CDR1 is SGHVS and CDR2 is FQNEAQ. The CDR3, as DNA: TGTGCCAGCACCCCCTCGACCCTCGGCGAGCAGTACTTC. This sequence encodes CASTPSTLGEQYF.

CDR3: CASSYRVPEQYF. CDR3 coding DNA: TGTGCCAGCAGTTACAGGGTTCCGGAGCAGTACTTC. The rearrangement joins TRBV2 to TRBJ2-7; D is possibly TRBD1 (6 bases). V shed 5 bases and J shed 7 bases, with 12 bases lying between them. The CDR3 extends over 12 amino acids. The germline gives CDR1 SNHLY, CDR2 FYNNEI.

The rearrangement joins TRBV19 to TRBJ2-1, with D possibly TRBD2 on 6 matching bases. V lost 6 bases and J lost 0, with 18 bases in between. The germline gives CDR1 LNHDA, CDR2 SQIVND (reference sequence). This CDR3 is built from 17 residues. CDR3 residues: CASSAPTSPGSYNEQFF. DNA for the CDR3: TGTGCCAGTAGCGCCCCCACTAGCCCCGGCTCCTACAATGAGCAGTTCTTC. The full variable domain, rest sourced from reference TRBV19 and TRBJ2-1, is DGGITQSPKYLFRKEGQNVTLSCEQNLNHDAMYWYRQDPGQGLRLIYYSQIVNDFQKGDIAEGYSVSREKKESFPLTVTSAQKNPTAFYLCASSAPTSPGSYNEQFFGPGTRLTVL.

The chain links TRBV5-4 to TRBJ2-2; 7 bases are a match to TRBD2. CDR3 length equals 17 residues. V shed 4 bases and J 1 base; nucleotides not matched to a gene: 10. Germline CDR1 is SGHNT and CDR2 is YYREEE (reference sequence). CDR3 amino acids: CASSRQRTRVNTGELFF. CDR3 sequence (DNA): TGTGCCAGCAGCCGGCAGCGGACTAGAGTGAACACCGGGGAGCTGTTTTTT. The full variable domain, in which reference TRBV5-4 and TRBJ2-2 provide the parts outside the CDR3, is ETGVTQSPTHLIKTRGQQVTLRCSSQSGHNTVSWYQQALGQGPQFIFQYYREEENGRGNFPPRFSGLQFPNYSSELNVNALELDDSALYLCASSRQRTRVNTGELFFGEGSRLTVL.

This clone was seen only a few times. The chain employs TRBV12-5 and TRBJ1-5; D remains unclear. Trimming stripped 10 bases from V and 8 bases from J, with 3 bases between. Per germline, CDR1 LGHNT and CDR2 FRNRAP. The length of the CDR3 is 8 residues. In DNA form, the CDR3 reads TGTGCTACTGAGCCCCAGCATTTT. Translation: CATEPQHF. Together with reference TRBV12-5 and TRBJ1-5, the CDR3 gives the full variable domain: DARVTQTPRHKVTEMGQEVTMRCQPILGHNTVFWYRQTMMQGLELLAYFRNRAPLDDSGMPKDRFSAEMPDATLATLKIQPSEPRDSAVYFCATEPQHFGDGTRLSIL.

V usage is TRBV5-4 and J usage is TRBJ2-4; 11 positions match TRBD1. The CDR3 covers 17 residues. With V trimmed by 0 bases and J by 0 bases, 2 bases remained unmatched. Germline-derived CDR1 and CDR2 are SGHNT and YYREEE (reference sequence). CDR3 region: CASSLGDRGIAKNIQYF. The CDR3, as DNA: TGTGCCAGCAGCTTGGGGGACAGGGGGATAGCCAAAAACATTCAGTACTTC.

The genes are TRBV11-3 and TRBJ2-1; TRBD2 matches 9 bases. The CDR3 is 15 amino acids. Trimming took 3 bases from V and 4 from J; bases not matched to a gene: 4. Germline loops: CDR1 SGHNT, CDR2 YENEEA. The CDR3 loop reads CASSFGRGGYNEQFF. In DNA, the CDR3 is TGTGCCAGCAGCTTCGGGCGGGGGGGTTACAATGAGCAGTTCTTC.

V is TRBV7-2 and J is TRBJ1-3, with D perhaps matching TRBD1 (5 bases). Germline CDR1 SGHTA, CDR2 FQGNSA. This CDR3 has 15 residues. V lost 1 base to trimming and J lost 0 bases, with 7 bases between them. The CDR3 region is CASSLGGGSGNTIYF. The CDR3 DNA sequence: TGTGCCAGCAGCTTAGGGGGGGGCTCTGGAAACACCATATATTTT.